A selection of T cell receptor beta chains follows, all from one sample in a study of neurological immune-mediated disorders. Each CDR3 protein is one row after TCRdb ran MiXCR on the 5' RACE reads. The sample consists of tens of thousands of distinct CDR3 sequences, over 9% of them appearing once. Material for sequencing was PBMCs. All receptors come from a man between 70 and 80 years old with HTLV-1-associated myelopathy (HAM/TSP). The CDR3 runs from the conserved cysteine through the conserved F or W. Fields, in order: J gene, clone size, V gene, D gene, CDR3 length, CDR3 DNA, CDR3 protein. The D gene is left open where the match is weak. Not every row has a clone size; where given, it reads once, few, many or a size class.

TRBJ1-5	many	TRBV3-2	NA	17	TGTGCCAGCAGTCAACCGCCCGGACAGAACCTAAATCAGCCCCAGCATTTT	CASSQPPGQNLNQPQHF
TRBJ1-5	few	TRBV28	NA	14	TGTGCCAGCAGTTTGGGTTCGGGGGTACAGCCCCAGCATTTT	CASSLGSGVQPQHF
TRBJ2-2	once	TRBV28	NA	11	TGTGCCATACAGGGTGCCGGGGAGCTGTTTTTT	CAIQGAGELFF
TRBJ1-2	many	TRBV6-5	TRBD1	14	TGTGCCAGCAGTACAGGGGGCCTCCTCTATGGCTACACCTTC	CASSTGGLLYGYTF
TRBJ2-1	many	TRBV12-3/TRBV12-4	TRBD2	15	TGTGCCAGCAGCCCGGGGGGATCCCTATACAATGAGCAGTTCTTC	CASSPGGSLYNEQFF
TRBJ2-1	many	TRBV6-6	NA	13	TGTGCCAGCAGCTACTCGCAAAGGAATGAGCAGTTCTTC	CASSYSQRNEQFF
TRBJ2-7	many	TRBV14	NA	14	TGTGCCAGCAGCCACCCGGACGGTTCCTACGAGCAGTACTTC	CASSHPDGSYEQYF
TRBJ2-5	few	TRBV21-1	NA	14	TGTGCCAGTCCCGGGAGATCTGTCGGGGAGACCCAGTACTTC	CASPGRSVGETQYF
TRBJ2-3	many	TRBV7-3	TRBD2	15	TGTGCCAGCAGCGAGCAAAGCGGGGACTGGGATACGCAGTATTTT	CASSEQSGDWDTQYF
TRBJ2-7	many	TRBV7-9	NA	14	TGTGCCAGCAGCTTGGGGGGCGGATGGCGGGAGCAGTACTTC	CASSLGGGWREQYF
TRBJ2-7	many	TRBV7-9	NA	16	TGTGCCAGCAGCTCCCAGGAGGGTCGGCATTATCGAGAGCAGTACTTC	CASSSQEGRHYREQYF
TRBJ2-1	NA	TRBV19	TRBD1	15	TGTGCCAGTAGTATTCCGGGACAGGGATACAATGAGCAGTTCTTC	CASSIPGQGYNEQFF
TRBJ2-1	many	TRBV5-5	TRBD2	18	TGTGCCAGCAGCTTGGCCACAACGGCGGGAGGGCTATACAATGAGCAGTTCTTC	CASSLATTAGGLYNEQFF
TRBJ2-5	many	TRBV24-1	TRBD2	17	TGTGCCACCAGTGGACTAGCGGGAGTCCAACGGCGAGAGACCCAGTACTTC	CATSGLAGVQRRETQYF
TRBJ1-2	NA	TRBV18	NA	12	TGTGCCAGCTCATTGCGTAACTATGGCTACACCTTC	CASSLRNYGYTF
TRBJ2-2	many	TRBV5-1	NA	15	TGCGCCAGCAGCTTCATCAGGGATTTACCCGGGGAGCTGTTTTTT	CASSFIRDLPGELFF
TRBJ2-3	many	TRBV7-2	TRBD2	18	TGTGCCAGCAGTATAAGGTCGACTAGCGGGGCTAGCACAGATACGCAGTATTTT	CASSIRSTSGASTDTQYF
TRBJ2-7	many	TRBV11-2	NA	14	TGTGCCAGCAGCTTAGTTTTAGCGGCGGGGGAGCAGTACTTC	CASSLVLAAGEQYF
TRBJ2-2	many	TRBV28	TRBD1	13	TGTGCCGGACAGGGGGCGAACACCGGGGAGCTGTTTTTT	CAGQGANTGELFF
TRBJ2-1	many	TRBV5-1	NA	12	TGCGCCAGCAGCTTGGTGTTCGATGAGCAGTTCTTC	CASSLVFDEQFF
TRBJ2-1	many	TRBV4-3	NA	13	TGCGCCAGCAGCCAAGATTTTGCAGCTGAGCAGTTCTTC	CASSQDFAAEQFF
TRBJ2-7	NA	TRBV5-6	NA	21	NA	CASSFYICSARERQGPHEQYF
TRBJ2-1	many	TRBV13	NA	16	TGTGCCAGCAGGCAAACGGAGGGGGGCGCCCCCAATGAGCAGTTCTTC	CASRQTEGGAPNEQFF
TRBJ2-1	NA	TRBV29-1	NA	12	TGCAGCGCCAGCAGCTTGGAAGGGAATCGGTTCTTC	CSASSLEGNRFF
TRBJ2-3	many	TRBV4-3	TRBD2	17	TGCGCCAGCAGCCAGAGACTAGCGGGAGGGACCACAGATACGCAGTATTTT	CASSQRLAGGTTDTQYF
TRBJ2-5	many	TRBV13	TRBD1	16	TGTGCCAGCAGCAGCCGACAGGGTGAAGCCCAAGAGACCCAGTACTTC	CASSSRQGEAQETQYF
TRBJ2-7	medium-sized	TRBV5-1	NA	14	TGCGCCAGCAGCTTGGCTGGCAGGGCCTACGAGCAGTACTTC	CASSLAGRAYEQYF
TRBJ2-1	many	TRBV7-9	TRBD1	16	TGTGCCAGCAGCTCATTAGGACAGGGGAGCTTAAATGAGCAGTTCTTC	CASSSLGQGSLNEQFF
TRBJ1-6	few	TRBV10-2	TRBD1	14	TGCGCCAGCAGTGAGGAGACAGGGTGGTCACCCCTCCACTTT	CASSEETGWSPLHF
TRBJ1-5	many	TRBV27	NA	14	TGTGCCAGCAGTTTATCGGAAGGGACTCAGCCCCAGCATTTT	CASSLSEGTQPQHF
TRBJ1-1	few	TRBV12-3/TRBV12-4	TRBD1	14	TGTGCCAGCACCACCGGGACAGGGAACACTGAAGCTTTCTTT	CASTTGTGNTEAFF
TRBJ2-4	many	TRBV28	TRBD2	18	TGTGCCAGCAGTATTGGACTAGCGGGAAGATTAGCCAAAAACATTCAGTACTTC	CASSIGLAGRLAKNIQYF
TRBJ2-1	many	TRBV6-5	NA	15	TGTGCCAGCAGTAAACTAGAAGGGGCCTACAATGAGCAGTTCTTC	CASSKLEGAYNEQFF
TRBJ2-1	many	TRBV20-1	TRBD1	15	TGCAGTGCTGCCCCCGGGACAGGGTTAAGGAATGAGCAGTTCTTC	CSAAPGTGLRNEQFF
TRBJ2-5	many	TRBV7-9	NA	14	TGTGCCAGCAGCTTCGGTCAGGACCAAGAGACCCAGTACTTC	CASSFGQDQETQYF
TRBJ2-1	many	TRBV25-1	NA	16	TGTGCCAGCAGTGAATCGGGACCGAGCAACTACAATGAGCAGTTCTTC	CASSESGPSNYNEQFF
TRBJ2-1	many	TRBV20-1	TRBD1	19	TGCAGTGCTAGAGATTCGGGACAGGGGACTGGCGGGAGGCTGGATGAGCAGTTCTTC	CSARDSGQGTGGRLDEQFF
TRBJ2-7	many	TRBV29-1	NA	12	TGCAGCGTTGTACAGGGTTTCTACGAGCAGTACTTC	CSVVQGFYEQYF
TRBJ2-7	many	TRBV7-2	TRBD2	14	TGTGCCAGCAGCGCGACAGCGGGAGTCTACGAGCAGTACTTC	CASSATAGVYEQYF
TRBJ2-1	few	TRBV18	NA	12	TGTGCCAGCACGGGCGGCGGGATGCAGCAGTTCTTC	CASTGGGMQQFF
TRBJ2-7	many	TRBV12-3/TRBV12-4	NA	11	TGTGCCAGCAGTTATCGATACGAGCAGTACTTC	CASSYRYEQYF